Presented here are 31 T cell receptor beta chains from one specimen sequenced in a study of T cell responses to AZD1222 COVID-19 vaccine. Clones were read by immunoSEQ multiplex PCR, and TCRdb kept only the in-frame ones, dropping some. The repertoire holds 120,000 or so clones, with over 75% as singletons. The sequenced sample was peripheral blood, obtained on day 0 of AZD1222 vaccination. The receptors here all came from an adult in good health.

The rearrangement links TRBV5-1 to TRBJ2-5; the match to TRBD1 covers 7 bases. The germline V gene has CDR1 SGHRS and CDR2 YFSETQ. The junction had 10 bases not matched to a gene; V was cut back by 0 bases and J by 5 bases. This CDR3 comprises 16 residues. The CDR3 bases are TGCGCCAGCAGCTTGGCGGGGACAGTCGCTGGGGAGACCCAGTACTTC. Its protein product is CASSLAGTVAGETQYF.

This clone was observed a single time. The chain employs TRBV28 and TRBJ1-2; TRBD1 matches 12 bases. CDR1 MDHEN and CDR2 SYDVKM come from the germline V gene. This CDR3 contains 16 residues. With 5 bases clipped from V and 4 bases from J, the junction kept 8 bases outside the gene matches. The CDR3 spells CASSRTGTGGTYGYTF. DNA for the CDR3: TGTGCCAGCAGTCGAACTGGGACAGGGGGCACCTATGGCTACACCTTC.

This chain uses TRBV29-1 with TRBJ2-1, with 9 bases lining up with TRBD1. J lost 6 bases, V lost 7 bases, and 7 bases had no gene match. The CDR3 covers 13 residues. CDR1 SQVTM and CDR2 ANQGSEA come from the germline V gene. CDR3 loop: CSGGRQGGNEQFF. The CDR3 DNA is TGCAGCGGAGGCCGACAGGGGGGCAATGAGCAGTTCTTC.

This chain uses TRBV20-1 with TRBJ2-7; weak D call: TRBD1 (5 bases). V was clipped by 5 bases and J by 2 bases, with 7 bases between them. CDR1 and CDR2 (germline): DFQATT, SNEGSKA (reference sequence). The CDR3 is 11 amino acids. The CDR3 region has the DNA TGCAGTGCTGGACAAGCCTACGAGCAGTACTTC. This sequence encodes CSAGQAYEQYF.

The gene calls are TRBV5-1 and TRBJ2-5, with 10 bases identical to TRBD2. Germline values: CDR1 SGHRS, CDR2 YFSETQ. V shed 4 bases, J shed 1 base, and the junction held 4 bases outside the gene matches. This CDR3 has 15 residues. The CDR3 coding sequence is TGCGCCAGCAGCCCCATAGCGGGGGGCCAAGAGACCCAGTACTTC. Its translation is CASSPIAGGQETQYF.

The chain uses TRBV2 and TRBJ2-3; TRBD1 aligns across 9 bases. Trimming cost V 6 bases and J 0 bases; bases outside gene matches: 19. The CDR3 covers 20 residues. Germline assignment: CDR1 SNHLY and CDR2 FYNNEI. The CDR3, as DNA: TGTGCCAGCAGCGAACTCGTTGCTCAACAGGGGGCTTCTAGCACAGATACGCAGTATTTT. It translates to CASSELVAQQGASSTDTQYF.

CDR3 residues: CASSPYGKNIQYF. The DNA of the CDR3 is TGTGCCAGCAGTCCCTACGGCAAAAACATTCAGTACTTC. The chain has TRBV12-3 or TRBV12-4 and TRBJ2-4; D remains unclear. This CDR3 is 13 amino acids long. The V gene lost 5 bases and the J gene lost 3 bases, with 8 bases spanning the gap.

V gene TRBV19 combines with J gene TRBJ2-3; the match to TRBD2 covers 7 bases. V shed 7 bases, J shed 4 bases, and the junction held 14 bases outside the gene matches. Germline CDR1 reads LNHDA; CDR2 reads SQIVND (reference sequence). The CDR3 is made up of 16 amino acids. CDR3 residues: CASNPGGSMFADTQYF. CDR3 nucleotides: TGTGCCAGTAATCCGGGAGGAAGTATGTTTGCAGATACGCAGTATTTT.

V usage is TRBV29-1 and J usage is TRBJ2-3; D is undetermined. The germline V and J ends were trimmed by 5 bases and 3 bases, with 6 bases remaining between them. The germline CDR1 and CDR2 sequences are SQVTM and ANQGSEA. This CDR3 is 11 amino acids long. DNA of the CDR3: TGCAGCGTTATTGTAACAGATACGCAGTATTTT. Protein product: CSVIVTDTQYF.

This chain joins TRBV3-1 (or the pseudogene TRBV3-2) and TRBJ2-1; D uncertain. Germline V lookup: CDR1 LGHDT, CDR2 YNNKEL (reference sequence). V was cut by 0 bases and J by 5 bases, with 11 bases left in between. The CDR3 is 15 residues long. CDR3 amino acids: CASSQDYRSDNEQFF. The CDR3 bases are TGTGCCAGCAGCCAAGATTACAGATCTGACAATGAGCAGTTCTTC.

V gene TRBV5-1 combines with J gene TRBJ2-1; D is ambiguous. The germline CDR1 and CDR2 sequences are SGHRS and YFSETQ. The CDR3 consists of 15 residues. V lost 4 bases and J lost 7, with 18 bases in between. CDR3 sequence reads: CASSKESPLQNEQFF. DNA of the CDR3: TGCGCCAGCAGCAAAGAAAGTCCCCTACAGAATGAGCAGTTCTTC.

This chain uses TRBV30 with TRBJ1-5, with D possibly TRBD1 on 6 matching bases. The CDR3 has 14 residues. Trimming removed 1 base from V and 5 bases from J, with 12 bases in between. CDR1 and CDR2 (germline): GTSNPN, SVGIG (reference sequence). CDR3 sequence: CAWSATGHDQPQHF. The CDR3 region has the DNA TGTGCCTGGAGTGCCACAGGGCATGATCAGCCCCAGCATTTT.

This clone came up a few times. The chain couples TRBV7-9 to TRBJ1-2; D not resolved. Germline V lookup: CDR1 SEHNR, CDR2 FQNEAQ (reference sequence). The V and J ends lost 5 bases and 7 bases respectively, with 17 bases between them. The CDR3 spans 14 residues. In DNA form, the CDR3 reads TGTGCCAGCAGCCCCCGACCGACGGGAGCTGGCTACACCTTC. Its translation: CASSPRPTGAGYTF. Full variable domain (rest looked up from reference TRBV7-9 and TRBJ1-2): DTGVSQNPRHKITKRGQNVTFRCDPISEHNRLYWYRQTLGQGPEFLTYFQNEAQLEKSRLLSDRFSAERPKGSFSTLEIQRTEQGDSAMYLCASSPRPTGAGYTFGSGTRLTVV.

The chain joins TRBV6-5 to TRBJ1-1, with 8 positions matching TRBD1. The V and J ends lost 6 bases and 0 bases, in that order; junction bases with no gene match: 6. Germline V CDR1 and CDR2: MNHEY, SVGAGI. This CDR3 is built from 15 residues. The chain's CDR3 is CASRGTGAMNTEAFF. The CDR3 nucleotides are TGTGCCAGCAGAGGGACAGGAGCCATGAACACTGAAGCTTTCTTT.

This chain links TRBV11-2 with TRBJ2-7; 9 bases are a match to TRBD1. CDR3 length: 15 residues. Losses at the gene ends were 3 bases for V and 4 bases for J; bases not matched to a gene: 7. From germline, CDR1 is SGHAT and CDR2 FQNNGV. The CDR3 is CASSFGTGRAYEQYF. The CDR3 DNA follows: TGTGCCAGCAGCTTCGGGACAGGGCGAGCGTACGAGCAGTACTTC.

This sequence joins TRBV5-4 and TRBJ1-6; the D is unclear. The CDR3 is 13 amino acids. Trimming took 0 bases from V and 6 from J, leaving 4 bases between them. Germline CDR1 and CDR2: SGHNT and YYREEE (reference sequence). The CDR3 coding sequence is TGTGCCAGCAGCTTGGCGGCTAATTCACCCCTCCACTTT. It specifies CASSLAANSPLHF.

The V and J genes are TRBV24-1 and TRBJ2-3, with 12 bases fitting TRBD1. Trimming removed 1 base from V and 4 bases from J; junction bases left unmatched: 2. This CDR3 is 16 amino acids long. Germline lookup yields CDR1 KGHDR and CDR2 SFDVKD. The CDR3 nucleotides are TGTGCCACCAGTGATTTAGGGACAGGGGGCCCAGATACGCAGTATTTT. Protein product: CATSDLGTGGPDTQYF.

This clone was picked up a small number of times. V is TRBV6-5 and J is TRBJ1-5; maybe TRBD1 (6 bases). Germline V CDR1 and CDR2: MNHEY, SVGAGI. V lost 2 bases and J lost 7, with 15 bases in between. This CDR3 region has 15 residues. CDR3: CASSYGRGAGQPQHF. The CDR3 bases are TGTGCCAGCAGTTACGGTCGGGGGGCCGGACAGCCCCAGCATTTT.

The chain employs TRBV13 and TRBJ2-5, with TRBD1 identical over 9 bases. The CDR3 totals 14 residues. Unmatched junction bases numbered 6, after V lost 5 bases and J lost 5 bases. Per germline, CDR1 PRHDT and CDR2 FYEKMQ (reference sequence). The CDR3, as DNA: TGTGCCAGCAGCGGCCGGACAGGGGTCGAGACCCAGTACTTC. Translation gives CASSGRTGVETQYF.

This chain links TRBV18 with TRBJ2-7, with D possibly TRBD2 on 12 matching bases. CDR3 size: 23 residues. Germline CDR1 KGHSH, CDR2 LQKENI. V lost 3 bases and J 0 bases, leaving 36 bases between the germline ends. The CDR3 DNA follows: TGTGCCAGCTCACCCTCAAGGGGACAGGGGGGAGCTAGCGGGAGGGCCGTCTCCTACGAGCAGTACTTC. It encodes CASSPSRGQGGASGRAVSYEQYF.

The V call is TRBV18, the J call TRBJ2-7; 8 nucleotides match TRBD1. Germline V gene sequence: CDR1 KGHSH, CDR2 LQKENI. Losses at the gene ends were 3 bases for V and 5 bases for J; bases not matched to a gene: 3. This CDR3 region has 13 residues. CDR3 DNA: TGTGCCAGCTCACCGGGACAGGCACACGAGCAGTACTTC. Its protein is CASSPGQAHEQYF.

The chain combines TRBV19 with TRBJ2-7, with 11 positions matching TRBD2. Per the germline V gene, CDR1 is LNHDA and CDR2 is SQIVND (reference sequence). V dropped 3 bases and J dropped 4; count of bases not matched to a gene: 5. The CDR3 is 15 residues long. DNA for the CDR3: TGTGCCAGTAGTATGGCGACTAGCGGGGTATACGAGCAGTACTTC. Encoded protein: CASSMATSGVYEQYF.

The chain uses TRBV4-1 and TRBJ2-5; D might be TRBD1 or TRBD2, each matching 5 bases. This CDR3 is 14 amino acids long. Germline loops: CDR1 MGHRA, CDR2 YSYEKL. V dropped 0 bases and J dropped 5 bases, with 10 bases sitting between them. The CDR3 region has the DNA TGCGCCAGCAGCCAAGATAGGGGCGGGGAGACCCAGTACTTC. Its protein product is CASSQDRGGETQYF.

The rearrangement uses TRBV5-4 and TRBJ1-3; TRBD1 agrees at 7 bases. J was trimmed by 3 bases and V by 3 bases; bases with no gene match: 6. The CDR3 length is 15 residues. Germline V gene sequence: CDR1 SGHNT, CDR2 YYREEE (reference sequence). CDR3 DNA sequence: TGTGCCAGCAGCTCAACACGACAGGGTGGAAACACCATATATTTT. It specifies CASSSTRQGGNTIYF.

The chain combines TRBV19 with TRBJ1-5; D is perhaps TRBD1 (5 bases). Trimming removed 5 bases at V and 3 bases at J, with 14 bases between. CDR1 is LNHDA and CDR2 is SQIVND in the germline V gene (reference sequence). The CDR3 has 15 residues. The CDR3 sequence is CASSEGLSVNQPQHF. In DNA, the CDR3 is TGTGCCAGTAGTGAGGGACTTTCAGTCAATCAGCCCCAGCATTTT.

This chain links TRBV18 with TRBJ1-3; D not certain. V was clipped by 3 bases and J by 4 bases, with 13 bases between them. The germline gives CDR1 KGHSH, CDR2 LQKENI. The length of the CDR3 is 15 residues. The CDR3 sequence is CASSPETGPGNTIYF. The CDR3 coding sequence is TGTGCCAGCTCACCCGAGACTGGACCGGGAAACACCATATATTTT.

A few counts support this clone. The J gene is TRBJ2-1, the V gene TRBV11-2; maybe TRBD2 (7 bases). Trimming shortened V by 4 bases and J by 3 bases, and 19 bases separated the two germline ends. The CDR3 runs 17 residues. Germline CDR1 is SGHAT and CDR2 is FQNNGV. The CDR3 is CASSSPVEGGGYNEQFF. Written as DNA, the CDR3 is TGTGCCAGCAGCTCTCCCGTCGAGGGGGGGGGCTACAATGAGCAGTTCTTC.

This sequence joins TRBV11-3 and TRBJ2-2; D might be TRBD2 (5 bases). Deletions cut 0 bases from V and 6 bases from J, with 8 bases between. This CDR3 spans 14 amino acids. Germline CDR1 and CDR2: SGHNT and YENEEA. This CDR3 reads CASSLELGAGELFF. The CDR3 DNA reads as TGTGCCAGCAGCTTAGAATTGGGAGCCGGGGAGCTGTTTTTT.

V gene TRBV9 combines with J gene TRBJ2-1, with 8 bases that match TRBD2. CDR1 and CDR2 (germline): SGDLS, YYNGEE. The CDR3 extends over 15 amino acids. J lost 2 bases, V lost 2 bases, and 3 bases had no gene match. CDR3 in amino acids: CASSVSGVPYNEQFF. The CDR3 bases are TGTGCCAGCAGCGTTAGCGGGGTACCCTACAATGAGCAGTTCTTC.

The chain carries TRBV18 and TRBJ1-1; D possibly corresponds to TRBD1 (5 bases). V lost 4 bases and J lost 4, with 10 bases in between. Germline assignment: CDR1 KGHSH and CDR2 LQKENI. The CDR3 totals 13 residues. The CDR3 sequence: CASSQQGGTEAFF. The CDR3 coding sequence is TGTGCCAGCTCACAGCAGGGAGGCACTGAAGCTTTCTTT.

J is TRBJ2-2 and V is TRBV21-1; the table's D call TRBD2 went unverified against the DNA. TRBV21-1 counts as a pseudogene. The CDR3 spans 19 residues. The CDR3 sequence is CASSKFCLGLASNTGELFF. Written as DNA, the CDR3 is TGTGCCAGCAGCAAATTTTGTCTGGGACTAGCGTCGAACACCGGGGAGCTGTTTTTT.